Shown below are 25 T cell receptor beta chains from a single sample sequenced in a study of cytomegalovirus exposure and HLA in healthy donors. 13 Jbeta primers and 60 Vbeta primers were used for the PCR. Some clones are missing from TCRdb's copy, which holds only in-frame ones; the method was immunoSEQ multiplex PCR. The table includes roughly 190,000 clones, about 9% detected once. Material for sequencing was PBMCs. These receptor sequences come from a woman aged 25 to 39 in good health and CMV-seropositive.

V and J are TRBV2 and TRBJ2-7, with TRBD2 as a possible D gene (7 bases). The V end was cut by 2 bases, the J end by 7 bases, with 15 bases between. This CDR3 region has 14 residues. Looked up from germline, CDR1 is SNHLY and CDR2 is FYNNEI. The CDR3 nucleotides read TGTGCCAGCAGTGAAAAGGGGGGGAGGGAGGAGCAGTACTTC. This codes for CASSEKGGREEQYF.

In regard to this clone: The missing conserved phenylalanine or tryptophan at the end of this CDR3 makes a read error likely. The CDR3: CASSQERGLVGTDTQYV. DNA of the CDR3: TGCGCCAGCAGCCAGGAAAGGGGGCTTGTCGGCACAGATACGCAGTATGTT. This chain connects TRBV4-1 to TRBJ2-3, with TRBD1 matching 7 bases. The CDR3 contains 17 residues. Germline trimming cut 3 bases from V and 1 base from J; bases unmatched to any gene: 10. Germline values: CDR1 MGHRA, CDR2 YSYEKL.

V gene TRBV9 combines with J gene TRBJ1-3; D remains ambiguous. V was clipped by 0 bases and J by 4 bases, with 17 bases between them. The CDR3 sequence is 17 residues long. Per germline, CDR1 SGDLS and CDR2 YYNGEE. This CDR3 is CASSVEMDGRLGNTIYF. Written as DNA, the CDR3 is TGTGCCAGCAGCGTAGAGATGGACGGGAGATTGGGAAACACCATATATTTT.

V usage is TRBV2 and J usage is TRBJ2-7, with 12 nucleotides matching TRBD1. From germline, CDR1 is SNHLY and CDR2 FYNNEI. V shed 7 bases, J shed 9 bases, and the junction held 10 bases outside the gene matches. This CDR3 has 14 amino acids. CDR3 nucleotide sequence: TGTGCCAGCATCGACGGGGACAGGGGGCGGCGGCAGTACTTC. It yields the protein CASIDGDRGRRQYF. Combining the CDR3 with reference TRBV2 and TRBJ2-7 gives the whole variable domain EPEVTQTPSHQVTQMGQEVILRCVPISNHLYFYWYRQILGQKVEFLVSFYNNEISEKSEIFDDQFSVERPDGSNFTLKIRSTKLEDSAMYFCASIDGDRGRRQYFGPGTRLTVT.

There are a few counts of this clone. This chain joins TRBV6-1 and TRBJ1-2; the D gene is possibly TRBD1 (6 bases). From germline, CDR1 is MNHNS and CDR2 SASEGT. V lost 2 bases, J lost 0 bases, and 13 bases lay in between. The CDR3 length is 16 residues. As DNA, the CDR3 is TGTGCCAGCAGTGAATTCGGGGACACCACTAACTATGGCTACACCTTC. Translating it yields CASSEFGDTTNYGYTF.

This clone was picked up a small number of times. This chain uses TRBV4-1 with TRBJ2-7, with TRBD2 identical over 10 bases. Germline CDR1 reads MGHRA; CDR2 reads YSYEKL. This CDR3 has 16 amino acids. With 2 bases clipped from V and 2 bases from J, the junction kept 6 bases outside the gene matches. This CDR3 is CASSQSVLAGTYEQYF. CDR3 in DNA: TGCGCCAGCAGCCAATCTGTACTAGCGGGAACCTACGAGCAGTACTTC.

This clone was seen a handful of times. CDR3 amino acids: CASSPSHGSNQPQHF. The CDR3 region has the DNA TGTGCCAGCAGTCCAAGCCACGGTAGCAATCAGCCCCAGCATTTT. The chain has TRBV2 and TRBJ1-5; D uncertain. The CDR3 runs to 15 residues. With 5 bases removed from V and 0 bases from J, the gap between germline ends came to 11 bases. Germline CDR1 SNHLY, CDR2 FYNNEI.

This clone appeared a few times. The CDR3 here is CASQGDTQYF. The CDR3 DNA is TGTGCCAGTCAGGGAGATACGCAGTATTTT. The chain has TRBV6-5 and TRBJ2-3; the D gene is possibly TRBD1 (5 bases). The CDR3 covers 10 residues. Germline loops: CDR1 MNHEY, CDR2 SVGAGI. Trimming removed 9 bases at V and 5 bases at J, with 6 bases between.

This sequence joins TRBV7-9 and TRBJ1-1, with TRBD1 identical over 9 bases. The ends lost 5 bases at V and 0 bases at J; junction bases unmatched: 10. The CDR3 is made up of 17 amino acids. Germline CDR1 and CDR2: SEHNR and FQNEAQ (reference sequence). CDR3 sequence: CASSPRDREGMNTEAFF. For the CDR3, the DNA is TGTGCCAGCAGCCCCCGGGACAGGGAGGGAATGAACACTGAAGCTTTCTTT.

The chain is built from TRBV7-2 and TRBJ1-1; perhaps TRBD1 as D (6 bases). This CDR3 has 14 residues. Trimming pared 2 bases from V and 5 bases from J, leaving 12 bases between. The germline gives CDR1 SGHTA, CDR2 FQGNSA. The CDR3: CASSLTGLGTEAFF. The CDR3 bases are TGTGCCAGCAGCTTAACAGGGTTGGGGACTGAAGCTTTCTTT.

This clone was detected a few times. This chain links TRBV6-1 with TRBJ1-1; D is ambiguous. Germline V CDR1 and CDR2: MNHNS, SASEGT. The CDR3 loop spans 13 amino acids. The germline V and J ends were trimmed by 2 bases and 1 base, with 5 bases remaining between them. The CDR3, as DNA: TGTGCCAGCAGTGAAATCCGGAACACTGAAGCTTTCTTT. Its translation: CASSEIRNTEAFF.

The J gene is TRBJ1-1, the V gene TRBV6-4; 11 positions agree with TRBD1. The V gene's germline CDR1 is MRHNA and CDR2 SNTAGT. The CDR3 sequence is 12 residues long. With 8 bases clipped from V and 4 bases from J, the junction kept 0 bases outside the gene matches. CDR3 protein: CASGTGGTEAFF. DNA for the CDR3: TGTGCCAGCGGGACAGGGGGCACTGAAGCTTTCTTT.

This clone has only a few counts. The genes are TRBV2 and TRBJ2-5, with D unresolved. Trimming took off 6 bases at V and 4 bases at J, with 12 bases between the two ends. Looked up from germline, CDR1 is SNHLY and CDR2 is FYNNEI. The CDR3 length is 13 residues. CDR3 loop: CASSPLSPETQYF. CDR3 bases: TGTGCCAGCAGCCCCTTGAGTCCAGAGACCCAGTACTTC.

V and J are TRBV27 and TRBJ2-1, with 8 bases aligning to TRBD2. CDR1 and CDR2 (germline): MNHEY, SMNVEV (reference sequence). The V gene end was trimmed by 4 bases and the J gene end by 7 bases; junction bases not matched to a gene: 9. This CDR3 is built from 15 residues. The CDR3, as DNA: TGTGCCAGCAGTTCTCTGGGTAGCGGGATGAATGAGCAGTTCTTC. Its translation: CASSSLGSGMNEQFF.

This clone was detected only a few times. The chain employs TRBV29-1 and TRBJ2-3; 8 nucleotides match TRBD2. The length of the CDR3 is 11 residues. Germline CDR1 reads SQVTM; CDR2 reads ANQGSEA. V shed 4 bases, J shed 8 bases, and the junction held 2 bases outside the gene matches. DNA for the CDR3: TGCAGCGTTGTTCGGGAGGGTACGCAGTATTTT. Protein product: CSVVREGTQYF.

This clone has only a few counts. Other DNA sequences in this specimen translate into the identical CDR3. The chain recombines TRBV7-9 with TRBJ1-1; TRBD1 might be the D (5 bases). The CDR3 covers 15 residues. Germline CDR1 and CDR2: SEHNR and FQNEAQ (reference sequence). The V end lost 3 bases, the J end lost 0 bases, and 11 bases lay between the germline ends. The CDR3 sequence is CASSFEEGMNTEAFF. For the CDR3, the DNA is TGTGCCAGCAGCTTTGAGGAGGGGATGAACACTGAAGCTTTCTTT. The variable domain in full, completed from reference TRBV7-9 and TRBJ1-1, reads DTGVSQNPRHKITKRGQNVTFRCDPISEHNRLYWYRQTLGQGPEFLTYFQNEAQLEKSRLLSDRFSAERPKGSFSTLEIQRTEQGDSAMYLCASSFEEGMNTEAFFGQGTRLTVV.

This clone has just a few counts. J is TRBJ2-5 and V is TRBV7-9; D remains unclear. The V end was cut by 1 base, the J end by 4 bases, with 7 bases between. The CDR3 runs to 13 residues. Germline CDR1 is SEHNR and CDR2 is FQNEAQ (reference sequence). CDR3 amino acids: CASSLGSGETQYF. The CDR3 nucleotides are TGTGCCAGCAGCTTAGGGTCGGGAGAGACCCAGTACTTC.

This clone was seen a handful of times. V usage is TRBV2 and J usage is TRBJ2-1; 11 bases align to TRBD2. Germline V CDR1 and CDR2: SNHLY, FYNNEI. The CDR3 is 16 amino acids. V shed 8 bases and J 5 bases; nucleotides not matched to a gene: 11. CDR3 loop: CASGTRVAGGDNEQFF. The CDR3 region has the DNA TGTGCCAGCGGGACCAGAGTAGCGGGGGGGGACAATGAGCAGTTCTTC.

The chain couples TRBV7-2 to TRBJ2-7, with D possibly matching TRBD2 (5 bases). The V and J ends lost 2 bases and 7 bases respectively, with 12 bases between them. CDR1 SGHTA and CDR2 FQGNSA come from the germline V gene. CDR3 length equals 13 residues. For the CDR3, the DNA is TGTGCCAGCAGCTTACCGGGGTCGCAAGAGCAGTACTTC. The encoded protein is CASSLPGSQEQYF.

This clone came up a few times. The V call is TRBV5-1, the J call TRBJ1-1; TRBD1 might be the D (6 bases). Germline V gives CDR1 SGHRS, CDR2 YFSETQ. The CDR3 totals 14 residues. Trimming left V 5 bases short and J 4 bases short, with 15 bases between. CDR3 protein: CASRKSWGPTEAFF. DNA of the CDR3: TGCGCCAGCAGAAAGTCCTGGGGGCCCACTGAAGCTTTCTTT.

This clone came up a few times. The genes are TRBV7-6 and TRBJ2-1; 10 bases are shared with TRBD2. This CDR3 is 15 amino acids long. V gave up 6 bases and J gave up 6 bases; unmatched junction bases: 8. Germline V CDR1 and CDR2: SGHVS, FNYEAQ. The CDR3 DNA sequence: TGTGCCAGCAGGCAGAGCGGGAGGGCCGTCAATGAGCAGTTCTTC. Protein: CASRQSGRAVNEQFF.

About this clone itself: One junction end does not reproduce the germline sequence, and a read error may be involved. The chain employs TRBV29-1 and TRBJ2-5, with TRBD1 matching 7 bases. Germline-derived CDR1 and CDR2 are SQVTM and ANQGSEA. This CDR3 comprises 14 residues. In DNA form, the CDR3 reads TGCAGCGCCGCGAGGGGGCATCCCCAAGAGACCAAGTACTTC. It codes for CSAARGHPQETKYF.

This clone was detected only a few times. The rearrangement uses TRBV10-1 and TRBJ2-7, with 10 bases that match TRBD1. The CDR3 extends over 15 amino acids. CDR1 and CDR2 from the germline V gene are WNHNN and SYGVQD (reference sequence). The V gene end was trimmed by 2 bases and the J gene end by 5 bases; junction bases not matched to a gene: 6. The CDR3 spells CASSEMGQGTDEQYF. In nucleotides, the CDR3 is TGCGCCAGCAGTGAGATGGGACAGGGGACAGACGAGCAGTACTTC.

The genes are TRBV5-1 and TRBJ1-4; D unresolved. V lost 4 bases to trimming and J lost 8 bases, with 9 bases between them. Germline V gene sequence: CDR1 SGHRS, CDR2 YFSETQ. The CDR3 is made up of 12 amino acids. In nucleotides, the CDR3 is TGCGCCAGCAGCAGTCCGGGAGAAAAACTGTTTTTT. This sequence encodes CASSSPGEKLFF.

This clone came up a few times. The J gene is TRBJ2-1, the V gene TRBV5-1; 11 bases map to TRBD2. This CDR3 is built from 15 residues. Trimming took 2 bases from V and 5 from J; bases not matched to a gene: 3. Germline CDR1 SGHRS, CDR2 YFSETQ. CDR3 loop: CASSFNSGRDNEQFF. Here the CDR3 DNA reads TGCGCCAGCAGCTTCAATAGCGGGAGGGACAATGAGCAGTTCTTC.